This passage covers 12 T cell receptor beta chains from one sample sequenced in a study of blood T cells in healthy people across ages. Combining a sample-barcoded 5' primer with a J-beta primer mix, a second PCR ran for 7 to 11 cycles. Each CDR3 protein gets one entry after TCRdb re-called the 5' RACE reads with MiXCR. The sample yields fewer than 900,000 distinct CDR3 sequences, about 42% seen once. The specimen sequenced was blood. These receptors came from a woman aged 60-75 years in good health.

On this clonotype itself: At one of its ends the junction is not consistent with the germline gene, which may arise from a read error. This chain joins TRBV6-6 and TRBJ1-2, with 10 bases fitting TRBD1. Germline V gene sequence: CDR1 MNHNY, CDR2 SVGAGI (reference sequence). The length of the CDR3 is 14 residues. This CDR3 is CAGSYSGQGYGYTF. DNA of the CDR3: TGTGCCGGCAGTTACTCGGGACAGGGGTATGGCTACACCTTC.

The rearrangement joins TRBV27 to TRBJ2-4, with TRBD1 matching over 7 bases. Matching the DNA end better, TRBJ2-7 makes the J call doubtful. CDR1 is MNHEY, CDR2 SMNVEV, per germline (reference sequence). The CDR3 sequence is 15 residues long. This CDR3 reads CASSPGDSKRDEQYF. The CDR3 DNA follows: TGTGCCAGCAGCCCCGGGGACAGCAAAAGGGACGAGCAGTACTTC.

About this clonotype: Its ends do not fully match the called genes, so a read error is possible. The rearrangement uses TRBV6-2 or TRBV6-3 and TRBJ2-7, with D hard to call. CDR1 is MNHEY, CDR2 SVGEGT, per germline. The CDR3 has 15 residues. CDR3 sequence reads: CASSYSITVSDEQYF. The CDR3 DNA reads as TGTGCCAGCAGTTACTCGATCACCGTCTCCGACGAGCAGTACTTC.

The J gene is TRBJ2-7, the V gene TRBV18; D is ambiguous. Gene TRBJ2-5 matches the end of the DNA better, so the J call may be wrong. This CDR3 has 14 residues. Germline V gene sequence: CDR1 KGHSH, CDR2 LQKENI. As DNA, the CDR3 is TGTGCCAGCTCACCACCGGCCCTCCAAGAGACCCAGTACTTC. It specifies CASSPPALQETQYF.

The chain recombines TRBV12-3 or TRBV12-4 with TRBJ1-1; unclear D gene. Trimming removed 0 bases at V and 3 bases at J, with 2 bases between. The CDR3 is 12 amino acids. CDR3 amino acids: CASSLAYTEAFF. For the CDR3, the DNA is TGTGCCAGCAGTTTAGCCTACACTGAAGCTTTCTTT.

The CDR3 DNA is TGCAGTGCCGTACTAGCGGGAGGTGGTGATACGCAGTATTTT. Its protein is CSAVLAGGGDTQYF. This rearrangement joins TRBV20-1 to TRBJ2-3, with 12 bases identical to TRBD2. The germline CDR1 and CDR2 sequences are DFQATT and SNEGSKA (reference sequence). The CDR3 length is 14 residues. With 6 bases clipped from V and 6 bases from J, the junction kept 7 bases outside the gene matches.

This chain joins TRBV4-2 and TRBJ1-2; D is unresolved. V was shortened by 0 bases and J by 8 bases, with 10 bases between the two germline ends. The CDR3 contains 13 residues. Germline V CDR1 and CDR2: LGHNA, YNFKEQ. CDR3 amino acids: CASSQDAGQGYTF. The CDR3 nucleotides read TGTGCCAGCAGCCAAGATGCAGGTCAAGGCTACACCTTC.

This clonotype was observed a handful of times. The gene calls are TRBV3-1 and TRBJ1-2; TRBD1 is a possible D gene (6 bases). This CDR3 region has 14 residues. Germline V gene sequence: CDR1 LGHDT, CDR2 YNNKEL (reference sequence). Trimming removed 5 bases at V and 2 bases at J, with 12 bases between. The CDR3 is CASSSGARNYGYTF. CDR3 bases: TGTGCCAGCAGCTCAGGGGCAAGAAACTATGGCTACACCTTC.

The rearrangement joins TRBV9 to TRBJ1-6, with D unresolved. Trimming pared 8 bases from V and 0 bases from J, leaving 9 bases between. The CDR3 has 14 residues. In germline, CDR1 is SGDLS, CDR2 YYNGEE. CDR3 in DNA: TGTGCCAGGCCTCGGAGCTCCTATAATTCACCCCTCCACTTT. Its protein product is CARPRSSYNSPLHF.

This clonotype has more than one count but fewer than ten. The V and J genes are TRBV20-1 and TRBJ2-3; 7 bases map to TRBD1. The CDR3 loop spans 14 amino acids. Per germline, CDR1 DFQATT and CDR2 SNEGSKA (reference sequence). The trim removed 3 bases at V and 4 bases at J, leaving 7 bases unmatched. The CDR3 here is CSARAGGTADTQYF. The CDR3 DNA follows: TGCAGTGCTAGGGCAGGGGGTACAGCAGATACGCAGTATTTT.

This clonotype was seen a handful of times. The chain is built from TRBV9 and TRBJ2-1, with 7 nucleotides matching TRBD2. V lost 3 bases to trimming and J lost 0 bases; unmatched junction nucleotides: 6. From germline, CDR1 is SGDLS and CDR2 YYNGEE. The CDR3 consists of 16 residues. CDR3 region: CASSATSVSSYNEQFF. CDR3 DNA sequence: TGTGCCAGCAGCGCTACTAGCGTTAGCTCCTACAATGAGCAGTTCTTC.

J is TRBJ2-7 and V is TRBV14, with unresolved D. This CDR3 spans 17 amino acids. V was clipped by 0 bases and J by 3 bases, with 18 bases between them. CDR1 SGHDN and CDR2 FVKESK come from the germline V gene. The CDR3 DNA sequence: TGTGCCAGCAGCCAAGATAGGTGGCGGACCGTCAACTACGAGCAGTACTTC. It translates to CASSQDRWRTVNYEQYF. Complete variable domain (other parts from reference TRBV14 and TRBJ2-7): EAGVTQFPSHSVIEKGQTVTLRCDPISGHDNLYWYRRVMGKEIKFLLHFVKESKQDESGMPNNRFLAERTGGTYSTLKVQPAELEDSGVYFCASSQDRWRTVNYEQYFGPGTRLTVT.